This TCR beta chain appears in the sequencing data of a study of tumor-infiltrating lymphocytes in localized non-small cell lung cancer. Study-level information: Patients included smokers and never-smokers with various histologies, some sampled after neoadjuvant chemotherapy. Tumor tissue and non-adjacent uninvolved lung came from each patient.

V lost 5 bases and J lost 4; bases outside the gene matches: 4. The germline CDR1 and CDR2 sequences are SGHRS and YFSETQ. The CDR3 sequence is 15 residues long. About this clone itself: Its antigen is still unknown.

Overall study results and limits: Only some patients had TCR sequencing, depending on available tissue.

The protocol was immunoSEQ multiplex PCR, while the TCRdb copy is restricted to in-frame clones and leaves out a portion. Of over 10,000 clones listed, about three quarters are singletons. The sample consisted of uninvolved lung tissue not adjacent to the tumor. V usage is TRBV5-1 and J usage is TRBJ2-2, with 11 bases fitting TRBD2. This receptor was taken from a human donor with non-small cell lung cancer. The CDR3 loop reads CASRKTSGGTGELFF. The CDR3 DNA sequence: TGCGCCAGCAGAAAAACTAGCGGGGGCACCGGGGAGCTGTTTTTT.